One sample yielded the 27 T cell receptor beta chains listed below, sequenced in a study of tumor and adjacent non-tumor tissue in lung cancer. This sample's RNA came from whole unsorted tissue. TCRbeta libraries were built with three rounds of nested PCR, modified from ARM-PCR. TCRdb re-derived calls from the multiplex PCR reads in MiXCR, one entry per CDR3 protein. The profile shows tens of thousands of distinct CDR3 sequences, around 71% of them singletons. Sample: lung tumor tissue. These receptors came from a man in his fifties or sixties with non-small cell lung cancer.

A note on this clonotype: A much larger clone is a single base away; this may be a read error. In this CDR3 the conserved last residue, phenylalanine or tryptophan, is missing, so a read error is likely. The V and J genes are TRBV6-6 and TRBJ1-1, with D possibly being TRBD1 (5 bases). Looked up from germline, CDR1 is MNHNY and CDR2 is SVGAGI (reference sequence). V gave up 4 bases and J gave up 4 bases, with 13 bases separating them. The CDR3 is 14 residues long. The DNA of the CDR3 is TGTGCCAGCAGTTCTACCGGGACGGGCACTGAAGCTTTCTCT. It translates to CASSSTGTGTEAFS.

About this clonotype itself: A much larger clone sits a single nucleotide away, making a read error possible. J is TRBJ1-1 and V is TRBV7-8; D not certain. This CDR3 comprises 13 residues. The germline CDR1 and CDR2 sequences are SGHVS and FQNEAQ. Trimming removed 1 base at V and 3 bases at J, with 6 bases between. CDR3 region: CASSLGEHTEAFF. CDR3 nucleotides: TGTGCCAGCAGCTTAGGGGAGCACACTGAAGCTTTCTTT.

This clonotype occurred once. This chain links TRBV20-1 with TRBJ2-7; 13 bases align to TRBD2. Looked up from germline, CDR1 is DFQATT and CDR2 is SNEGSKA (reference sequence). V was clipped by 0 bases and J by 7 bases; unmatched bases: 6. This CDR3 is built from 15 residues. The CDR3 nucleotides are TGCAGTGCTAGAGATGGGACTAGCGGGGTGTGGGAGCAGTACTTC. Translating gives CSARDGTSGVWEQYF.

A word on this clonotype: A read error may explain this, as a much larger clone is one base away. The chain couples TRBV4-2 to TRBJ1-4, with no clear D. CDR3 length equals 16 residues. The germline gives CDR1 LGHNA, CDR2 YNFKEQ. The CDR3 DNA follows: TGTACCAGCAGCCAAGTGGCGTTGGGAGCTAATGGAAAACTGTTTTTT. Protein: CTSSQVALGANGKLFF.

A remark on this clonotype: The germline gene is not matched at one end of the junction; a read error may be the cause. CDR3 amino acids: CASGQPGTGTYEQYF. CDR3 bases: TGTGCTAGTGGGCAACCCGGGACAGGGACCTACGAGCAGTACTTT. V gene TRBV12-5 combines with J gene TRBJ2-7; 9 positions match TRBD1. This CDR3 is 15 amino acids long. CDR1 is LGHNT and CDR2 is FRNRAP in the germline V gene.

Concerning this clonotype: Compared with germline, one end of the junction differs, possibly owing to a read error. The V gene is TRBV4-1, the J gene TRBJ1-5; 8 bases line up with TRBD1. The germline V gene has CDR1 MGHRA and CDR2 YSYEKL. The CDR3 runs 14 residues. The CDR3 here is CASNADRGGQPQHF. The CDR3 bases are TGCGCCAGCAACGCCGACAGGGGAGGTCAGCCCCAGCACTTT.

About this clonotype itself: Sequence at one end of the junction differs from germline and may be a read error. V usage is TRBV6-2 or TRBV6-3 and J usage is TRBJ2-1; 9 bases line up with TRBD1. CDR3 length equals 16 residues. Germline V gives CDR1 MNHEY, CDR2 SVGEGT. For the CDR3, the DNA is TGTGCCAACAGTTCCGGGGACAGGGTGGTCGGCAATGAGCAATTCTTC. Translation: CANSSGDRVVGNEQFF.

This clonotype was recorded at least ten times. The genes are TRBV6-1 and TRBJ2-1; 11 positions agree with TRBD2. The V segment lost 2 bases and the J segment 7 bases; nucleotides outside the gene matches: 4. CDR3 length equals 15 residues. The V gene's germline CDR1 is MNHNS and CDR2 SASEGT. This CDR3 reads CASSETSGRANEQFF. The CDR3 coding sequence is TGTGCCAGCAGTGAAACTAGCGGGAGAGCTAATGAGCAGTTCTTC.

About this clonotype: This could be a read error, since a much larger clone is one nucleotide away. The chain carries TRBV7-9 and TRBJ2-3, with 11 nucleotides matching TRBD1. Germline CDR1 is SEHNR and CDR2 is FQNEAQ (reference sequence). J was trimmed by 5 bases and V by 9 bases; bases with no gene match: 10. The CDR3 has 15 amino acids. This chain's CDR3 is CARSGGTGGGDTQYF. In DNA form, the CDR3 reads TGTGCCAGGAGCGGAGGGACAGGGGGTGGAGATACGCAGTATTTT.

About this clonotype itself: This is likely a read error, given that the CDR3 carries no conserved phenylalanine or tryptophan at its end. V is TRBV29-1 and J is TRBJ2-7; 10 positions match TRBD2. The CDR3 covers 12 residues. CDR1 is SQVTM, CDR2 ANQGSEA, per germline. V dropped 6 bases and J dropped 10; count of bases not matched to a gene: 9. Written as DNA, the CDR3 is TGCAGCGTCGGGACTAGCGCAGCCAAACAGTACTCC. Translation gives CSVGTSAAKQYS.

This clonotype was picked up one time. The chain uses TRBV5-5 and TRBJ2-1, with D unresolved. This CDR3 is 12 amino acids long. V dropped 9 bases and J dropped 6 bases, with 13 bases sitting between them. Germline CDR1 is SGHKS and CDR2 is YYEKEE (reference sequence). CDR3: CANSLLLNEQFF. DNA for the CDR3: TGTGCCAACAGTTTGCTACTCAATGAGCAGTTCTTC. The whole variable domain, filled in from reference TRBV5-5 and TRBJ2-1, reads DAGVTQSPTHLIKTRGQQVTLRCSPISGHKSVSWYQQVLGQGPQFIFQYYEKEERGRGNFPDRFSARQFPNYSSELNVNALLLGDSALYLCANSLLLNEQFFGPGTRLTVL.

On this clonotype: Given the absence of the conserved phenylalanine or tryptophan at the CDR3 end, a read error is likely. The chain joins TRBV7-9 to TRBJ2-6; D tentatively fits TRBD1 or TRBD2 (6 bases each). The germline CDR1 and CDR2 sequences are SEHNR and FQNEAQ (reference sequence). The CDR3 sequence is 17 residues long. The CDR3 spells CASSPPRGVSRANVLTL. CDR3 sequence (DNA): TGTGCCAGCAGCCCCCCGAGGGGGGTCTCTAGGGCCAACGTCCTGACTCTC.

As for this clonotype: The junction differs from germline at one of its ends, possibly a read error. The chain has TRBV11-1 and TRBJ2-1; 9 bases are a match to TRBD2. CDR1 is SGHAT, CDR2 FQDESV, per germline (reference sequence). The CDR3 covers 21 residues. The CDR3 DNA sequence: TGTGCCAGCAGCTTCCCCCCCTCCGGGACTAGCAGAGGGGCCCTTATCAATGAGCACTTCTTC. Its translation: CASSFPPSGTSRGALINEHFF. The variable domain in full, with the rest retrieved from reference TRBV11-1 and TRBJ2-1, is EAEVAQSPRYKITEKSQAVAFWCDPISGHATLYWYRQILGQGPELLVQFQDESVVDDSQLPKDRFSAERLKGVDSTLKIQPAELGDSAMYLCASSFPPSGTSRGALINEHFFGPGTRLTVL.

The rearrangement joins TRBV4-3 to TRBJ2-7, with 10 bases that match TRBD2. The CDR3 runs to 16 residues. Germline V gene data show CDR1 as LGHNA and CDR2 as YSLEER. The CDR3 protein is CVSSKDQASGSYEQYF. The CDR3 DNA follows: TGCGTTAGCAGCAAAGATCAGGCTAGCGGGAGTTACGAGCAGTACTTC.

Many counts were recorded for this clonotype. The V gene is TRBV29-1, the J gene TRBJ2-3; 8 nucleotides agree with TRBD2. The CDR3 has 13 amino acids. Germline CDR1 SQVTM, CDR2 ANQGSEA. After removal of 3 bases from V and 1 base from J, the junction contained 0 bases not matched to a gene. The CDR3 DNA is TGCAGCGTTGACGGGAGGGGCACAGATACGCAGTATTTT. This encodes CSVDGRGTDTQYF.

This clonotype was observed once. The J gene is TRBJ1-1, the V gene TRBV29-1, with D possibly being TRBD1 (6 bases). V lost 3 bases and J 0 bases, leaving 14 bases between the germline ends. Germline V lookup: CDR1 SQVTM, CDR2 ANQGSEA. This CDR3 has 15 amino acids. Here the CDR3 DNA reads TGCAGCGTTGACACAGGGTTTAGGATGAACACTGAAGCTTTCTTT. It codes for CSVDTGFRMNTEAFF. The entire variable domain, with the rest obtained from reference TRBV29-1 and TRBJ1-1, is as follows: SAVISQKPSRDICQRGTSLTIQCQVDSQVTMMFWYRQQPGQSLTLIATANQGSEATYESGFVIDKFPISRPNLTFSTLTVSNMSPEDSSIYLCSVDTGFRMNTEAFFGQGTRLTVV.

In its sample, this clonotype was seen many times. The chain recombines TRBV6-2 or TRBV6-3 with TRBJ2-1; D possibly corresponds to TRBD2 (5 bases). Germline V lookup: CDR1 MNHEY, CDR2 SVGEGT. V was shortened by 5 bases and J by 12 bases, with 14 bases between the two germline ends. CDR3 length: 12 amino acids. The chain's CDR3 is CASSPTPAGQFF. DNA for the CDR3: TGTGCCAGCAGTCCGACCCCCGCGGGGCAGTTCTTC.

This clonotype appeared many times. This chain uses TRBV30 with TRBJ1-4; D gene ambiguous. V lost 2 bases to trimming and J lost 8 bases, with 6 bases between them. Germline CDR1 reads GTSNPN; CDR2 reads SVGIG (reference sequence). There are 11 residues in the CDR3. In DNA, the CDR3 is TGTGCCTGGAGTACAGTGGAAAAACTGTTTTTT. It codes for CAWSTVEKLFF.

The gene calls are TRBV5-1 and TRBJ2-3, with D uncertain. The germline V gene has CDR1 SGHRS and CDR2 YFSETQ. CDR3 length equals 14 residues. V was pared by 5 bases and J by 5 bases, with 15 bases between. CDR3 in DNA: TGCGCCAGCAGAAGTCAGGCCCACCAAGATACGCAGTATTTT. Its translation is CASRSQAHQDTQYF.

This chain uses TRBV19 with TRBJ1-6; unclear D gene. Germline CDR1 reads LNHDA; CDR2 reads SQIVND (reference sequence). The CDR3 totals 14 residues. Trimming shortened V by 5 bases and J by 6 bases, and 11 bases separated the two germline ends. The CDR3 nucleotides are TGTGCCAGTAGTGCTGGACGGCCTAATTCACCCCTCCACTTT. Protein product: CASSAGRPNSPLHF.

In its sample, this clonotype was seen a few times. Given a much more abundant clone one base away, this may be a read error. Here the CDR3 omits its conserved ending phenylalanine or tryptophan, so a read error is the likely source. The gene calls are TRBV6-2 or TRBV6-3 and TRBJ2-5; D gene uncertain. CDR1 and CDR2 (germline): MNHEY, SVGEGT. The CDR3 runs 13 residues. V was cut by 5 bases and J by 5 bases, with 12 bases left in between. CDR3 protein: CASSGGDSETQYL. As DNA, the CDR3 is TGTGCCAGCAGTGGTGGGGATTCGGAGACCCAGTACCTC.

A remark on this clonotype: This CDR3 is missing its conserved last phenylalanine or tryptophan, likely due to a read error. CDR3: CASSLGGGKQETQYS. The CDR3 nucleotides are TGTGCCAGCAGCTTAGGAGGGGGGAAACAAGAGACCCAGTACTCC. The chain employs TRBV11-3 and TRBJ2-5; possibly TRBD1 or TRBD2 for D (6 bases each). Germline CDR1 and CDR2: SGHNT and YENEEA. The CDR3 extends over 15 amino acids. Trimming pared 1 base from V and 2 bases from J, leaving 11 bases between.

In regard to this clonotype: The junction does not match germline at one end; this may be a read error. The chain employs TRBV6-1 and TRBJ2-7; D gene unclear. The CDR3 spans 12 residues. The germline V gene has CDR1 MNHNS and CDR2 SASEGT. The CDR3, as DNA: TGTGCCAGCAGTGATCGGTCCTACAAGCAGTATTTC. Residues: CASSDRSYKQYF.

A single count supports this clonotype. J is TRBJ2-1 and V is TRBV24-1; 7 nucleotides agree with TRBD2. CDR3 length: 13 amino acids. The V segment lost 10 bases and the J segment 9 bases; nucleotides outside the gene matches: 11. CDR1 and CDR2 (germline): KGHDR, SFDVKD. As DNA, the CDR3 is TGTGCCACTAGTATGGCGGGGGACTGTGAGCAGTTCTTC. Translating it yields CATSMAGDCEQFF.

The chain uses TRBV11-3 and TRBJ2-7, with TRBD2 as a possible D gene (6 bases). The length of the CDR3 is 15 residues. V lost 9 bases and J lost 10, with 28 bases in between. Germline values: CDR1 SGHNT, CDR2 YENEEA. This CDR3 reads CASRRASGSSYGQYF. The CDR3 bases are TGTGCCAGTAGGAGGGCTAGTGGGAGCTCCTATGGACAGTACTTC.

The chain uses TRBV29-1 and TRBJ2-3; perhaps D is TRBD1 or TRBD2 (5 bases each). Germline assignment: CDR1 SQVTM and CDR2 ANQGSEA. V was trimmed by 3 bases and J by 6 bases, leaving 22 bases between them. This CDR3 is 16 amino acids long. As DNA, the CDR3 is TGCAGCGTTGATGCCCCCCGGGGCGGATTGGGTGATACGCAGTATTTT. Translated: CSVDAPRGGLGDTQYF.

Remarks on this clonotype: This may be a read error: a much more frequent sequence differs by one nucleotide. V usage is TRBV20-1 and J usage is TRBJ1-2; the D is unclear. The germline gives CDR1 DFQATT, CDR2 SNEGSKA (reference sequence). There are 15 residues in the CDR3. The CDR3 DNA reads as TGCAGTGCTAGACGTAACTTGGACGGATCCTATGGCTGCACCTTC. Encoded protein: CSARRNLDGSYGCTF.